One sample yielded the 8 T cell receptor beta chains listed below, sequenced in a study of cytomegalovirus exposure and HLA in healthy donors. The study ran its PCR with 60 Vbeta and 13 Jbeta primers. The repertoire was sequenced with immunoSEQ multiplex PCR; TCRdb's copy has only in-frame clones and lacks some. The sample has about 160,000 clones, about 75% seen once; the top ten hold approximately 2%. Specimen: PBMCs. These receptors originate from a female donor in good health and CMV-seronegative.

This chain uses TRBV4-1 with TRBJ1-5; D not resolved. CDR3 length: 12 residues. Germline V gene sequence: CDR1 MGHRA, CDR2 YSYEKL. V gave up 8 bases and J gave up 3 bases, with 8 bases separating them. The DNA of the CDR3 is TGCGCCAGCGGGCAGTACAATCAGCCCCAGCATTTT. It translates to CASGQYNQPQHF.

V is TRBV20-1 and J is TRBJ2-7, with a tentative D call TRBD1 (6 bases). Looked up from germline, CDR1 is DFQATT and CDR2 is SNEGSKA (reference sequence). CDR3 length equals 11 residues. Trimming shortened V by 0 bases and J by 10 bases, and 10 bases separated the two germline ends. DNA of the CDR3: TGCAGTGCTAGAGATCAACAGGGCCAGTACTTC. Amino acid sequence: CSARDQQGQYF.

The chain couples TRBV30 to TRBJ2-1; 8 positions match TRBD2. The J segment lost 6 bases and the V segment lost 4 bases, leaving 8 bases of the junction unmatched. The CDR3 totals 14 residues. Germline V lookup: CDR1 GTSNPN, CDR2 SVGIG (reference sequence). The CDR3 DNA is TGTGCCTGGAAAACCGGGAGGGGGTCCAATGAGCAGTTCTTC. The encoded protein is CAWKTGRGSNEQFF.

This chain connects TRBV15 to TRBJ1-1, with D perhaps matching TRBD1 (5 bases). Germline-derived CDR1 and CDR2 are LNHNV and YYDKDF (reference sequence). This CDR3 comprises 11 residues. Trimming removed 7 bases from V and 4 bases from J, with 7 bases in between. The CDR3 reads CATNGGTEAFF. CDR3 sequence (DNA): TGTGCCACCAACGGGGGCACTGAAGCTTTCTTT.

The chain combines TRBV7-3 with TRBJ2-7; 13 bases match TRBD2. Germline CDR1 reads SGHTA; CDR2 reads FQGTGA. The CDR3 length is 15 residues. V was pared by 5 bases and J by 5 bases, with 6 bases of the junction left unmatched. The CDR3 coding sequence is TGTGCCAGCAGCCCACTAGCGGGGGGGCGGGACGAGCAGTACTTC. Translation gives CASSPLAGGRDEQYF.

Only one count was recorded for this clone. In DNA, the CDR3 is TGTGCCAGCAGCGTAGGCTCTGGGACGGACAGTCTGGATGAGCAGTTCTTC. Translated: CASSVGSGTDSLDEQFF. This sequence joins TRBV9 and TRBJ2-1, with D possibly TRBD1 on 6 matching bases. This CDR3 has 17 residues. V shed 0 bases and J shed 8 bases, with 21 bases lying between them. The V gene's germline CDR1 is SGDLS and CDR2 YYNGEE.

This clone showed up just a few times. The CDR3 nucleotides read TGTGCCAGCAGCTTAACAGACTACGAGCAGTACTTC. This translates into CASSLTDYEQYF. The rearrangement joins TRBV5-4 to TRBJ2-7; unclear D gene. CDR1 SGHNT and CDR2 YYREEE come from the germline V gene (reference sequence). This CDR3 has 12 amino acids. Deletions cut 2 bases from V and 3 bases from J, with 6 bases between.

The genes are TRBV4-1 and TRBJ2-7; possibly TRBD1 for D (6 bases). Germline V lookup: CDR1 MGHRA, CDR2 YSYEKL. Trimming removed 4 bases at V and 3 bases at J, with 19 bases between. The CDR3 runs to 16 residues. CDR3 sequence reads: CASSPELGQPGYEQYF. CDR3 sequence (DNA): TGCGCCAGCAGCCCCGAACTCGGACAGCCGGGCTACGAGCAGTACTTC.